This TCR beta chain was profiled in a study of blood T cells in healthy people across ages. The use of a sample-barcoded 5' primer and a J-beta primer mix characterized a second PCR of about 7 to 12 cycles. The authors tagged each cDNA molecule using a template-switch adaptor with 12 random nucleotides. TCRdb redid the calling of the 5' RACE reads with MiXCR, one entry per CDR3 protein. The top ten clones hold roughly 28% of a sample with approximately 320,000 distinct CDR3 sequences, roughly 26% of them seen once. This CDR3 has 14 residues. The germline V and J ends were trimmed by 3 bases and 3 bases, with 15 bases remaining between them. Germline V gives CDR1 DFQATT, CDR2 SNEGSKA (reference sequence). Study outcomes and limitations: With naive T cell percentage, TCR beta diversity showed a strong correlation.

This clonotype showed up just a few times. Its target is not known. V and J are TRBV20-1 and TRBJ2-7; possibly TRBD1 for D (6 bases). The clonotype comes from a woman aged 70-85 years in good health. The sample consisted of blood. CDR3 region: CSARGQGYGYEQYF. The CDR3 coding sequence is TGCAGTGCTAGGGGGCAGGGGTACGGCTACGAGCAGTACTTC.